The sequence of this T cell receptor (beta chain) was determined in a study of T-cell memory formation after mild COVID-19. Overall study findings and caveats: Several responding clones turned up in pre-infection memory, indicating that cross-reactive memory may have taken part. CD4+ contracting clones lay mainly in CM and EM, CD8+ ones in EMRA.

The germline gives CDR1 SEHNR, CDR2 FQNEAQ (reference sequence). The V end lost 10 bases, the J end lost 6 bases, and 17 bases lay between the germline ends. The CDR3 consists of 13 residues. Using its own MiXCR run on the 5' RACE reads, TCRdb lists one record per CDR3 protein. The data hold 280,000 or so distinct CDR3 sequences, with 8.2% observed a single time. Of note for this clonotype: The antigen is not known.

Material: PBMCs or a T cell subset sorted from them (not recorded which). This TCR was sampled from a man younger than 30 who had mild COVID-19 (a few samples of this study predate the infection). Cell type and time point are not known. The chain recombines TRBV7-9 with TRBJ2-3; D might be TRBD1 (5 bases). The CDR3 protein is CATHWGGWDTQYF. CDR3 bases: TGTGCCACCCACTGGGGCGGTTGGGATACGCAGTATTTT.